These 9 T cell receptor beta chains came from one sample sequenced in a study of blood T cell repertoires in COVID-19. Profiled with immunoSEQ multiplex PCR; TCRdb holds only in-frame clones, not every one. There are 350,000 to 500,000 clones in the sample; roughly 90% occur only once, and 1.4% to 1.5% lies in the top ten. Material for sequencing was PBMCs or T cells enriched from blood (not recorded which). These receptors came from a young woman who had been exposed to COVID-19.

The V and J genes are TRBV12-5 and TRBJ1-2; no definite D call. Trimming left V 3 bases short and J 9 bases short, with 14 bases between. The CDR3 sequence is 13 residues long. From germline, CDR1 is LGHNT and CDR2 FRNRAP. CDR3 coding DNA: TGTGCTAGTGGTTTCCCCCCGGAGAGGAGCTACACCTTC. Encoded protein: CASGFPPERSYTF.

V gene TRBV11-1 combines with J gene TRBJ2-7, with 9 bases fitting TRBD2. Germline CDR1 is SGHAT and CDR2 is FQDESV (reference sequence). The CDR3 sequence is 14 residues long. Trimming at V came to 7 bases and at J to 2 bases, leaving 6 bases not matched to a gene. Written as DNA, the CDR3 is TGTGCCAGCAAAATTAGCGGGGGAACCTACGAGCAGTACTTC. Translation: CASKISGGTYEQYF.

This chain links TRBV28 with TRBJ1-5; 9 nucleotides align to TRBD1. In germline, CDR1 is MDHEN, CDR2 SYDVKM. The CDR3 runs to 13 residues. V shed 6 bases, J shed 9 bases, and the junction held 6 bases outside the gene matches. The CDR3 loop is CASRIQGAGPQHF. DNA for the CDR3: TGTGCCAGCAGGATACAGGGGGCTGGGCCCCAGCATTTT.

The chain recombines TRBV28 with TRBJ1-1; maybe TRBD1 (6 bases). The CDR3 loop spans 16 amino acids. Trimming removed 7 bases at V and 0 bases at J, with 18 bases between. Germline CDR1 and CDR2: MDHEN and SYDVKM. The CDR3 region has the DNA TGTGCCAGCAACTCGTACCCACAGGGTTTGAACACTGAAGCTTTCTTT. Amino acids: CASNSYPQGLNTEAFF.

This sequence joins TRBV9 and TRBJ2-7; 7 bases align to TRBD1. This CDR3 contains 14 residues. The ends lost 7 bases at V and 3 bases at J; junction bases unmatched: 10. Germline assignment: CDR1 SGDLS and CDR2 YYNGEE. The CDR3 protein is CASSERQGSYEQYF. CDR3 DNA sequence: TGTGCCAGCTCGGAAAGACAGGGAAGCTACGAGCAGTACTTC.

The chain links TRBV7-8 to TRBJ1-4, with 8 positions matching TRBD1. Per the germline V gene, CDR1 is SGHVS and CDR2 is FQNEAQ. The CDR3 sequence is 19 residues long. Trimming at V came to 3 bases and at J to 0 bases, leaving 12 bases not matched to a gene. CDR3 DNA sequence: TGTGCCAGCAGCTTTGTCCTTCGACAGGGGTCTGCAACTAATGAAAAACTGTTTTTT. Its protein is CASSFVLRQGSATNEKLFF.

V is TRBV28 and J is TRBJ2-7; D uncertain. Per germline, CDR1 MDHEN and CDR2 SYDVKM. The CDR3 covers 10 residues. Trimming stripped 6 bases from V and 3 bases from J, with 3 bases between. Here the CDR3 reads CASSLYEQYF. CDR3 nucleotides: TGTGCCAGCAGCCTCTACGAGCAGTACTTC.

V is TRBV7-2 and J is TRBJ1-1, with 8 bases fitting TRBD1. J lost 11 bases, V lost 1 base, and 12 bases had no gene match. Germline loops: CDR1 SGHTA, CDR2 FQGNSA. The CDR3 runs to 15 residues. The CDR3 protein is CASSLGFRDRRWAFF. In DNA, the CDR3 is TGTGCCAGCAGCTTAGGGTTTCGGGACAGGCGATGGGCTTTCTTT.

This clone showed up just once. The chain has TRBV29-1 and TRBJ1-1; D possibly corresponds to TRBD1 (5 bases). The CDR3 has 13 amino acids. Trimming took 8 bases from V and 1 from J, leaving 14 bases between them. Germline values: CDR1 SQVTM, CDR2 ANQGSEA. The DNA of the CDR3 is TGCAGCTTTTCGGACACATCGAACACTGAAGCTTTCTTT. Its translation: CSFSDTSNTEAFF.